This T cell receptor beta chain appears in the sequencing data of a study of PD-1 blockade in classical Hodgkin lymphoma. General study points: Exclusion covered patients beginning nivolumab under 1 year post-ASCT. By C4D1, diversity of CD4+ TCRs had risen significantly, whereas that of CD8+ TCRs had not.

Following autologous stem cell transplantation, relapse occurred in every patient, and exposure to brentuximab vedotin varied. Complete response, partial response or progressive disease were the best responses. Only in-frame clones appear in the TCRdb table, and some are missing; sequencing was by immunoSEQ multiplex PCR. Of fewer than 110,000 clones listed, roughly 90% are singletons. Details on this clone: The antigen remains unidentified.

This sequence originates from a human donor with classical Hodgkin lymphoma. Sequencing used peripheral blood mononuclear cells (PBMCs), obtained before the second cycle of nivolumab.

CDR3: CASSQDNMGKGARNTEAFF. The CDR3 DNA follows: TGCGCCAGCAGCCAAGATAACATGGGCAAGGGGGCGCGGAACACTGAAGCTTTCTTT. This chain connects TRBV4-3 to TRBJ1-1; the match to TRBD1 covers 7 bases. Per the germline V gene, CDR1 is LGHNA and CDR2 is YSLEER. This CDR3 comprises 19 residues. V lost 0 bases to trimming and J lost 1 base; unmatched junction nucleotides: 14.